The entry below gives a single T cell receptor (beta chain) sequence along with its context. This clone occurred once. Its binding antigen is unknown. Per-base quality was not reported, and no clone a single base away is much larger than it. Genomic DNA was extracted with the Qiagen DNeasy kit from unsorted PBMCs and from negatively selected CD4+ and CD8+ fractions. TCR beta CDR3 regions were subjected to amplification by immunoSEQ multiplex PCR with primers that anneal to V and J segments. A synthetic immune receptor repertoire was used to minimize amplification bias, and remaining bias was computationally removed after sequencing. As for the authors' bioinformatics: Custom Python scripts were used to quantify repertoire diversity as the Shannon entropy index. Unsorted, CD4+ and CD8+ repertoires were analyzed separately, except for combined analyses in which CD4+ and CD8+ sequences were merged in silico. A clone counted as expanded when the clone's frequency after treatment rose at least 2-fold relative to C1D1, and clones undetected at baseline were given a pseudocount of 0.5. Clones with 0 or 1 copy at C1D1 were classified as singleton clones, and clones with 2 or more copies were classified as non-singleton clones. Clones expanded in unsorted samples were labelled as CD4+, CD8+ or unknown by matching protein sequences in sorted samples from the same patient. Wilcoxon tests on paired samples were used to test changes in diversity from C1D1 to C4D1. This immuneACCESS table, as held by TCRdb, lists in-frame sequences with V and J called but not all clones. Of the missing ones, under half trace to an unresolved V gene in checked studies; the others have no known cause. V and J calls and clone size are as listed in that table; D and trimming were resolved from the DNA. In this sample the table shows about 23,000 clones, approximately 87% of which occur a single time. Around 25% of the sample comes from the top ten.

The sample originates from a study of PD-1 blockade in classical Hodgkin lymphoma (dated by TCRdb to the early 2020s). About the study as a whole: Nivolumab dosing was 3 mg/kg intravenously every 2 weeks, continuing until either disease progression or unacceptable toxicity. A peripheral blood immune signature of response to PD-1 blockade in classical Hodgkin lymphoma was defined using TCR beta sequencing and CyTOF. What the research found in general, with its limitations: By C4D1, a significant rise was seen in CD4+ TCR diversity but not in CD8+ TCR diversity (p=0.0027 vs p=0.16), and the rise was most apparent among complete responders (p=0.02). The study was restricted to a single clinical trial cohort, and the causes of repertoire differences, possibly disease activity or prior therapy, were left undefined. Lower diversity was seen in patients whose nivolumab began less than 1 year after ASCT, and these patients were left out of later analyses so that immune reconstitution would not confound the results. Baseline TCR diversity was reported to be lower in newly diagnosed patients than in healthy donors, and even lower in relapsed/refractory patients. Among trial patients, those achieving complete response had baseline diversity similar to that of newly diagnosed patients, while diversity was significantly lower in partial responders and progressors.

What the time point label conveys for this sample: cycle 4 day 1 (C4D1), after five to seven weeks of nivolumab. All trial patients had relapsed after autologous stem cell transplantation, with cohorts A, B and C differing in prior brentuximab vedotin exposure. A total of fewer than 65 patients with relapsed/refractory classical Hodgkin lymphoma made up the trial cohort, and each patient's best overall response was complete response, partial response or progressive disease. In the multi-cohort phase II CheckMate 205 trial, trial patients received single-agent nivolumab. An independent review committee assessed best overall response by applying the 2007 International Working Group response criteria. Trial PBMCs were obtained immediately prior to nivolumab initiation (C1D1) and on therapy at cycle 2 day 1 and cycle 4 day 1. Peripheral blood was collected in 8 mL Vacutainer Cell Preparation Tubes, from which PBMCs were isolated by centrifugation and then cryopreserved.

Reading the germline V gene gives CDR1 SGHAT and CDR2 FQNNGV. V is cut by 5 bases and J by 6 bases, and the space between the germline ends is 13 bases. Taken from cysteine to phenylalanine, the CDR3 has 13 residues. Of the read, only the CDR3 DNA is kept; its 39 bases are in frame from base 1. The specimen was peripheral blood mononuclear cells (PBMCs), collected before the fourth cycle of nivolumab. The receptor was derived from a human donor with classical Hodgkin lymphoma. The chain uses TRBV11-2 and TRBJ1-2, with the D gene not confidently named. The encoded CDR3 is CASSASREDGYTF. The DNA sequence is TGTGCCAGCAGCGCTTCTCGGGAGGATGGCTACACCTTC.